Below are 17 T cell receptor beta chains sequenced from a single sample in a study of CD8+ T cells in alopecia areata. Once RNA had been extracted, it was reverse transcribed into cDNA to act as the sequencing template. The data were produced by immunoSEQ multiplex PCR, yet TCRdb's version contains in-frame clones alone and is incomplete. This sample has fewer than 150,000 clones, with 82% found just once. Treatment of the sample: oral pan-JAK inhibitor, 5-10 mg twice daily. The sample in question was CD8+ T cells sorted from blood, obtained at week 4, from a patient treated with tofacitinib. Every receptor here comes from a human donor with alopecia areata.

The CDR3 nucleotides read TGTGCCAGCAGCTCTAGCGGGGGGCCCTCAGATACGCAGTATTTT. It yields the protein CASSSSGGPSDTQYF. The rearrangement joins TRBV11-2 to TRBJ2-3; the match to TRBD2 covers 11 bases. Germline lookup yields CDR1 SGHAT and CDR2 FQNNGV. This CDR3 spans 15 amino acids. The V and J ends lost 4 bases and 4 bases, in that order; junction bases with no gene match: 4.

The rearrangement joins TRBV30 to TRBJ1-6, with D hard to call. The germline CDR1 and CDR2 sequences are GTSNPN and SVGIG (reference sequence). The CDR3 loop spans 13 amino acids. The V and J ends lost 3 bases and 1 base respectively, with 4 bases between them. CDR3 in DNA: TGTGCCTGGAGCCGGTCCTATAATTCACCCCTCCACTTT. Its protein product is CAWSRSYNSPLHF.

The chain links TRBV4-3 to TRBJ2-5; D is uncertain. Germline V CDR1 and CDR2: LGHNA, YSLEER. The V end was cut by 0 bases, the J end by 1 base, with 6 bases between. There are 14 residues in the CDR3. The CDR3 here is CASSQDQLQETQYF. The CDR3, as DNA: TGCGCCAGCAGCCAAGACCAGCTCCAAGAGACCCAGTACTTC.

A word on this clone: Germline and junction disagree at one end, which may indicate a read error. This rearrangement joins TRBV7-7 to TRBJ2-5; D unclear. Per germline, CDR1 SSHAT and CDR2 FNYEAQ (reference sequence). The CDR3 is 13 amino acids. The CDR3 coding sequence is TGTGCTAGCAGCTTCTCTAGTACGGAGACCCAGTACTTC. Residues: CASSFSSTETQYF. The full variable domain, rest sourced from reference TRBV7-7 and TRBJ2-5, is GAGVSQSPRYKVTKRGQDVTLRCDPISSHATLYWYQQALGQGPEFLTYFNYEAQPDKSGLPSDRFSAERPEGSISTLTIQRTEQRDSAMYRCASSFSSTETQYFGPGTRLLVL.

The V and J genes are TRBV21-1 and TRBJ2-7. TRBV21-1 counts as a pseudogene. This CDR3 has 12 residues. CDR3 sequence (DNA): TGTGCCAGCAGCAAAACCCAGAAGTGGGGGTACTTC. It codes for CASSKTQKWGYF.

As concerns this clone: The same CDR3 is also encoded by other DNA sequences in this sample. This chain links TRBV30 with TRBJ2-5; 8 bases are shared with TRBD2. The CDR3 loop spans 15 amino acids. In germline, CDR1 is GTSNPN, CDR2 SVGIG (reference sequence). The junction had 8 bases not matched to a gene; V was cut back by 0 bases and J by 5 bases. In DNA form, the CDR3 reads TGTGCCTGGAGTGTGCTCGGGGGGGCCCCTGAGACCCAGTACTTC. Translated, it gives CAWSVLGGAPETQYF.

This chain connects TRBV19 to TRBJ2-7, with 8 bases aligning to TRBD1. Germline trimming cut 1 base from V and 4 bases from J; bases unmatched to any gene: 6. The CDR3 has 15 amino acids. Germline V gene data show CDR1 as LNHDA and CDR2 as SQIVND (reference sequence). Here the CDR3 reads CASSIGQGASYEQYF. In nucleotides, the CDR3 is TGTGCCAGTAGTATAGGGCAGGGGGCATCGTACGAGCAGTACTTC.

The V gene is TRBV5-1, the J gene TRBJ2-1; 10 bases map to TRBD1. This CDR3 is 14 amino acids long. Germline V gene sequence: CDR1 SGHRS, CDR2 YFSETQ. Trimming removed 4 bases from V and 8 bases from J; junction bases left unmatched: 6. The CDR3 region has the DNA TGCGCCAGCAGCCTGGGACAGGGGCATGATGAGCAGTTCTTC. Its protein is CASSLGQGHDEQFF.

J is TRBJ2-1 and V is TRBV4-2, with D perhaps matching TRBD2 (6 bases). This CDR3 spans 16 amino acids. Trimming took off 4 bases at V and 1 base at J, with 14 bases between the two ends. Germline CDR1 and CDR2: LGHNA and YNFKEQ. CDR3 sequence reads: CASSREIADSYNEQFF. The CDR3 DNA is TGTGCCAGCAGCCGCGAAATAGCGGATTCCTACAATGAGCAGTTCTTC.

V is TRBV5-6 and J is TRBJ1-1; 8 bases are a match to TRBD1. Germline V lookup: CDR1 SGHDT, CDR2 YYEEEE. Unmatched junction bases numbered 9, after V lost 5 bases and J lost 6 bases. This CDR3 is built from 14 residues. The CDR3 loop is CASRTQGGLAEAFF. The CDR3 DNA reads TGTGCCAGCAGGACACAGGGGGGGCTGGCTGAAGCTTTCTTT.

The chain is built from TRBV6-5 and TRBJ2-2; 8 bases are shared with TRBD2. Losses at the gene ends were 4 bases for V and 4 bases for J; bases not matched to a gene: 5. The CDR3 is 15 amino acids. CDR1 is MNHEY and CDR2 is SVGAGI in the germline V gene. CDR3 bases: TGTGCCAGCAGTTTATCCGGGACTAGCACCGGGGAGCTGTTTTTT. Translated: CASSLSGTSTGELFF.

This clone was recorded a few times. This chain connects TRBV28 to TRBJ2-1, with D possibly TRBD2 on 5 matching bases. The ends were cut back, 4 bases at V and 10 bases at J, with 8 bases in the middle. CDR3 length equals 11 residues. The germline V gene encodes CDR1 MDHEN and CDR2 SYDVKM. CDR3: CASSSTGEQFF. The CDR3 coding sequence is TGTGCCAGCAGTTCGACGGGGGAGCAGTTCTTC.

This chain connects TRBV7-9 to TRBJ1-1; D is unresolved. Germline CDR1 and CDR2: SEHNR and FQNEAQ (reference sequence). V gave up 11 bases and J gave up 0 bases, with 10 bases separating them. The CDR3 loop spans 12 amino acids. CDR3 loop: CACEGLNTEAFF. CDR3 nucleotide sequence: TGTGCCTGCGAAGGGTTGAACACTGAAGCTTTCTTT. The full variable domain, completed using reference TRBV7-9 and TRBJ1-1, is DTGVSQNPRHKITKRGQNVTFRCDPISEHNRLYWYRQTLGQGPEFLTYFQNEAQLEKSRLLSDRFSAERPKGSFSTLEIQRTEQGDSAMYLCACEGLNTEAFFGQGTRLTVV.

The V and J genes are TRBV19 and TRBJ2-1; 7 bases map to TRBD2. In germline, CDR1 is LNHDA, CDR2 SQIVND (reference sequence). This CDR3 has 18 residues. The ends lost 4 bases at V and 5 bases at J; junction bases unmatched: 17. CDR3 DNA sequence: TGTGCCAGTAGTAGAATCCTCCGGGACTACTTTCGGGACAATGAGCAGTTCTTC. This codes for CASSRILRDYFRDNEQFF.

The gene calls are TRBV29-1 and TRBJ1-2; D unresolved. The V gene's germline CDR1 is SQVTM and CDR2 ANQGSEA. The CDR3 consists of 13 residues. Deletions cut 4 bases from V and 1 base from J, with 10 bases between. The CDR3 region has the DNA TGCAGCGTTGGGAATGCAGTTAACTATGGCTACACCTTC. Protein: CSVGNAVNYGYTF.

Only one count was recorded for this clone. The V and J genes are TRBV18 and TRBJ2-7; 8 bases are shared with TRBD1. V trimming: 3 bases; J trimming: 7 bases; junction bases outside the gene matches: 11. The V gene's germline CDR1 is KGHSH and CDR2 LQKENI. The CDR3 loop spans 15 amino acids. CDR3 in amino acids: CASSPRDRGGWEQYF. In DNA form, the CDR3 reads TGTGCCAGCTCACCTAGAGACAGGGGAGGTTGGGAGCAGTACTTC.

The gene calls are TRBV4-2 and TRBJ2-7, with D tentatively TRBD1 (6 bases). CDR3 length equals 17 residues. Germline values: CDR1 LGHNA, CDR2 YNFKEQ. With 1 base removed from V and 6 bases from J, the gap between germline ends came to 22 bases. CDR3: CASSQARGRQGDGEQYF. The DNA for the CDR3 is TGTGCCAGCAGCCAAGCAAGGGGGAGACAAGGCGACGGCGAGCAGTACTTC.